The 21 T cell receptor beta chains given below trace back to one sample, sequenced in a study of Ad26.COV2.S vaccination and SARS-CoV-2 variants. The assay was immunoSEQ multiplex PCR, and TCRdb's table has in-frame clones only and misses some. The data contain about 400,000 clones, 70% to 90% of them singletons. Treatment specified: 19 received Ad26.COV2.S at low or high dose, single or two shots; five or six received placebo; per-sample allocation not given. Specimen acquisition occurred on day 63 following the initial vaccine or placebo injection. The source material was peripheral blood, sampled in a trial of Ad26.COV2.S vaccine versus placebo. The receptors shown here come from a person between 18 and 65 years old who received the Ad26.COV2.S COVID-19 vaccine or a placebo.

The chain carries TRBV7-3 and TRBJ2-2, with 11 bases that match TRBD2. Unmatched junction bases numbered 12, after V lost 1 base and J lost 5 bases. Germline V gene lookup returns CDR1 SGHTA and CDR2 FQGTGA. The CDR3 totals 19 residues. For the CDR3, the DNA is TGTGCCAGCAGCTTAAACGGCATAAGACTAGCGGGACGTACCGGGGAGCTGTTTTTT. Amino acids: CASSLNGIRLAGRTGELFF.

This sequence joins TRBV2 and TRBJ2-6; 8 nucleotides match TRBD1. Trimming removed 5 bases from V and 1 base from J; junction bases left unmatched: 4. The CDR3 runs to 16 residues. Germline lookup yields CDR1 SNHLY and CDR2 FYNNEI. The CDR3 is CASSPDRASGANVLTF. As DNA, the CDR3 is TGTGCCAGCAGTCCGGACAGGGCTTCTGGGGCCAACGTCCTGACTTTC. The full variable domain, in which reference TRBV2 and TRBJ2-6 provide the parts outside the CDR3, is EPEVTQTPSHQVTQMGQEVILRCVPISNHLYFYWYRQILGQKVEFLVSFYNNEISEKSEIFDDQFSVERPDGSNFTLKIRSTKLEDSAMYFCASSPDRASGANVLTFGAGSRLTVL.

J is TRBJ2-7 and V is TRBV3-1 (or the pseudogene TRBV3-2), with D possibly matching TRBD2 (5 bases). Germline V gives CDR1 LGHDT, CDR2 YNNKEL (reference sequence). The CDR3 length is 13 residues. V shed 10 bases and J shed 5 bases, with 18 bases lying between them. CDR3 bases: TGTGCCACTACGGACTCTTACGGGGACGAGCAGTACTTC. Its translation is CATTDSYGDEQYF.

The chain joins TRBV27 to TRBJ2-2, with 8 bases matching TRBD2. Germline CDR1 is MNHEY and CDR2 is SMNVEV (reference sequence). V trimming: 5 bases; J trimming: 2 bases; junction bases outside the gene matches: 10. The length of the CDR3 is 17 residues. The chain's CDR3 is CASSVREGRGNTGELFF. DNA for the CDR3: TGTGCCAGCAGTGTCCGGGAGGGCAGGGGCAACACCGGGGAGCTGTTTTTT.

The V call is TRBV4-3, the J call TRBJ1-2; no firm D call. CDR1 and CDR2 from the germline V gene are LGHNA and YSLEER. V dropped 0 bases and J dropped 8 bases, with 13 bases sitting between them. CDR3 length equals 14 residues. In nucleotides, the CDR3 is TGCGCCAGCAGCCAAGAAGACGGTGGAAGGGGCTACACCTTC. This gives the protein CASSQEDGGRGYTF.

The rearrangement links TRBV21-1 to TRBJ2-7; the table's TRBD2 call for D was not verified on the DNA. TRBV21-1 is flagged as a pseudogene. The CDR3 is made up of 10 amino acids. CDR3 sequence (DNA): TGTGCCAGTGTACTATACGAGCAGTACTTC. As protein: CASVLYEQYF.

V is TRBV10-3 and J is TRBJ2-4; D is perhaps TRBD2 (5 bases). The CDR3 totals 17 residues. The germline CDR1 and CDR2 sequences are ENHRY and SYGVKD. V lost 4 bases to trimming and J lost 0 bases, with 16 bases between them. The CDR3 region has the DNA TGTGCCATCAGTGGGGATCCCCCTGGACTAGCCAAAAACATTCAGTACTTC. Residues: CAISGDPPGLAKNIQYF.

V is TRBV27 and J is TRBJ1-1; D uncertain. The CDR3 is 13 amino acids. The ends were cut back, 7 bases at V and 0 bases at J, with 9 bases in the middle. Germline CDR1 reads MNHEY; CDR2 reads SMNVEV (reference sequence). The CDR3 DNA is TGTGCCAGCAATAGTCAGGTGAACACTGAAGCTTTCTTT. Its protein is CASNSQVNTEAFF.

The chain employs TRBV18 and TRBJ1-4; 10 nucleotides align to TRBD1. Germline V gives CDR1 KGHSH, CDR2 LQKENI. The CDR3 runs to 16 residues. The V segment lost 9 bases and the J segment 3 bases; nucleotides outside the gene matches: 10. For the CDR3, the DNA is TGTGCCAGTTCCCTGACAGGGGGCACGGCTAATGAAAAACTGTTTTTT. This sequence encodes CASSLTGGTANEKLFF.

CDR3 bases: TGTGCCAGCAGCGAGGACAGGGGTCCAGATACGCAGTATTTT. It specifies CASSEDRGPDTQYF. The genes are TRBV11-2 and TRBJ2-3; 9 bases are a match to TRBD1. Trimming removed 5 bases from V and 4 bases from J; junction bases left unmatched: 4. The CDR3 spans 14 residues. Germline V lookup: CDR1 SGHAT, CDR2 FQNNGV.

The genes are TRBV7-8 and TRBJ1-1; D remains unclear. CDR3 length: 15 amino acids. Germline loops: CDR1 SGHVS, CDR2 FQNEAQ. V was clipped by 0 bases and J by 1 base, with 9 bases between them. Here the CDR3 DNA reads TGTGCCAGCAGCTTAGCTACGGGAGCGAACACTGAAGCTTTCTTT. It yields the protein CASSLATGANTEAFF.

The V gene is TRBV11-2, the J gene TRBJ1-1; D not resolved. V lost 4 bases to trimming and J lost 0 bases, with 6 bases between them. In germline, CDR1 is SGHAT, CDR2 FQNNGV. This CDR3 is built from 13 residues. The CDR3 region has the DNA TGTGCCAGCAGCTCGGAGTTGAACACTGAAGCTTTCTTT. Translated: CASSSELNTEAFF.

This chain connects TRBV11-2 to TRBJ2-2; D is uncertain. The length of the CDR3 is 15 residues. Germline CDR1 and CDR2: SGHAT and FQNNGV. V shed 1 base and J shed 6 bases, with 12 bases lying between them. The CDR3, as DNA: TGTGCCAGCAGCTTAGTCTTTGGGTCGTCCGGGGAGCTGTTTTTT. This encodes CASSLVFGSSGELFF.

The V call is TRBV29-1, the J call TRBJ2-4; 9 bases match TRBD1. Germline CDR1 and CDR2: SQVTM and ANQGSEA. J gave up 8 bases and V 6 bases, and 14 bases lay outside the gene matches. This CDR3 is built from 15 residues. CDR3 in amino acids: CSVGDGQGRSDIQYF. The CDR3 nucleotides are TGCAGCGTCGGAGACGGACAGGGGCGGTCTGACATTCAGTACTTC.

This chain links TRBV3-1 (or the pseudogene TRBV3-2) with TRBJ2-4, with 9 bases that match TRBD1. With V trimmed by 5 bases and J by 8 bases, 7 bases remained unmatched. The CDR3 is 14 amino acids. CDR1 and CDR2 from the germline V gene are LGHDT and YNNKEL (reference sequence). CDR3 sequence reads: CASSNRDREDIQYF. The CDR3 region has the DNA TGTGCCAGCAGCAACCGGGACAGGGAGGACATTCAGTACTTC.

This chain connects TRBV14 to TRBJ2-3, with D tentatively TRBD1 or TRBD2 (5 bases each). The CDR3 length is 15 residues. Trimming shortened V by 2 bases and J by 3 bases, and 12 bases separated the two germline ends. Germline CDR1 and CDR2: SGHDN and FVKESK. The CDR3 loop reads CASSQSGLWTDTQYF. The CDR3 region has the DNA TGTGCCAGCAGCCAATCGGGGCTTTGGACAGATACGCAGTATTTT.

The gene calls are TRBV5-6 and TRBJ2-5; 10 positions agree with TRBD2. This CDR3 is 16 amino acids long. Trimming at V came to 0 bases and at J to 5 bases, leaving 7 bases not matched to a gene. Germline-derived CDR1 and CDR2 are SGHDT and YYEEEE. CDR3 region: CASSLASGSRAETQYF. CDR3 coding DNA: TGTGCCAGCAGCTTGGCTAGCGGGAGTAGGGCGGAGACCCAGTACTTC.

This chain uses TRBV19 with TRBJ2-1, with 7 bases that match TRBD1. The CDR3 sequence is 15 residues long. J was trimmed by 5 bases and V by 6 bases; bases with no gene match: 10. Germline assignment: CDR1 LNHDA and CDR2 SQIVND (reference sequence). The CDR3 DNA sequence: TGTGCCAGTAGCCGACAGGGACGCTACCACAATGAGCAGTTCTTC. Protein product: CASSRQGRYHNEQFF.

The chain joins TRBV23-1 to TRBJ2-3; 7 bases match TRBD1. TRBV23-1 is reported as an ORF; its role is uncertain. After removal of 0 bases from V and 1 base from J, the junction contained 10 bases not matched to a gene. The CDR3 runs to 18 residues. The CDR3 region is CASSQSTQGVGRTDTQYF. The CDR3 DNA reads TGCGCCAGCAGTCAATCAACCCAGGGGGTTGGCCGCACAGATACGCAGTATTTT.

The rearrangement uses TRBV5-1 and TRBJ1-6; D not certain. CDR3 length: 12 residues. V gave up 4 bases and J gave up 7 bases, with 6 bases separating them. The germline gives CDR1 SGHRS, CDR2 YFSETQ. In DNA, the CDR3 is TGCGCCAGCAGCGAAATCAATTCACCCCTCCACTTT. Protein sequence: CASSEINSPLHF. Looking up the rest from reference TRBV5-1 and TRBJ1-6 gives the full variable domain: KAGVTQTPRYLIKTRGQQVTLSCSPISGHRSVSWYQQTPGQGLQFLFEYFSETQRNKGNFPGRFSGRQFSNSRSEMNVSTLELGDSALYLCASSEINSPLHFGNGTRLTVT.

The chain links TRBV28 to TRBJ2-4; D not certain. Deletions cut 5 bases from V and 0 bases from J, with 2 bases between. The V gene's germline CDR1 is MDHEN and CDR2 SYDVKM. The CDR3 has 12 amino acids. The CDR3 DNA is TGTGCCAGCAGTAGAGCCAAAAACATTCAGTACTTC. It translates to CASSRAKNIQYF.